What follows are 24 T cell receptor beta chains derived from one specimen sequenced in a study of shared clonotypes between healthy human individuals (dated by TCRdb to between 2020 and 2021). The library relied on the immunoSEQ multiplex PCR assay. TCRdb's version of the immuneACCESS table is confined to in-frame rearrangements and falls short of the full clone set. An unresolved V gene accounts for under half of the shortfall where checked; the remainder is of unknown origin. Present in this sample are 2,500,000 or so clones, roughly 93% of which were seen just once. The leading ten clones occupy about 0.34% of the sample. The specimen sequenced was naive CD4+ T cells from PBMCs. The label giving this sample's cell subset or site can be read as: CD45RA+ positively selected. All receptors derive from a man in his late teens or twenties in good health. Some clones in this sample may be carry-over from other donors' samples.

This chain links TRBV28 with TRBJ1-5; 8 bases align to TRBD1. This CDR3 is built from 16 residues. With V trimmed by 7 bases and J by 5 bases, 13 bases remained unmatched. Germline lookup yields CDR1 MDHEN and CDR2 SYDVKM. In nucleotides, the CDR3 is TGTGCCAGCACCATAGGGACAGGAGCCTTCGATCAGCCCCAGCATTTT. It translates to CASTIGTGAFDQPQHF.

This clone has only one observation. The rearrangement uses TRBV5-4 and TRBJ2-7, with 9 bases matching TRBD2. V trimming: 4 bases; J trimming: 3 bases; junction bases outside the gene matches: 8. The CDR3 extends over 15 amino acids. The V gene's germline CDR1 is SGHNT and CDR2 YYREEE (reference sequence). The CDR3 DNA reads TGTGCCAGCAGCAGGGTCCCGACTAGCGGCTACGAGCAGTACTTC. Its protein product is CASSRVPTSGYEQYF. Using reference TRBV5-4 and TRBJ2-7 for the parts outside the CDR3, the full variable domain is ETGVTQSPTHLIKTRGQQVTLRCSSQSGHNTVSWYQQALGQGPQFIFQYYREEENGRGNFPPRFSGLQFPNYSSELNVNALELDDSALYLCASSRVPTSGYEQYFGPGTRLTVT.

Regarding this clone: The same CDR3 is also encoded by other DNA sequences in this sample. This chain links TRBV18 with TRBJ1-3, with unresolved D. Looked up from germline, CDR1 is KGHSH and CDR2 is LQKENI. The V end lost 2 bases, the J end lost 4 bases, and 3 bases lay between the germline ends. The CDR3 has 12 amino acids. The CDR3 DNA reads as TGTGCCAGCTCACCATTGGGAAACACCATATATTTT. Amino acid sequence: CASSPLGNTIYF.

This clone was seen once. This chain links TRBV18 with TRBJ1-1, with 8 bases fitting TRBD1. CDR1 and CDR2 from the germline V gene are KGHSH and LQKENI. The CDR3 length is 15 residues. V lost 3 bases and J lost 0; bases outside the gene matches: 3. Written as DNA, the CDR3 is TGTGCCAGCTCACCGATGACAGGGGTGAACACTGAAGCTTTCTTT. Its protein is CASSPMTGVNTEAFF.

The CDR3 DNA reads as TGTGCCAGCAGGCTTTATGGAGCGGGAGGCCCCCAGTACTTC. Protein product: CASRLYGAGGPQYF. This rearrangement joins TRBV6-5 to TRBJ2-7; 9 nucleotides align to TRBD2. With V trimmed by 6 bases and J by 10 bases, 13 bases remained unmatched. The germline V gene encodes CDR1 MNHEY and CDR2 SVGAGI. This CDR3 contains 14 residues.

CDR3 DNA: TGTGCCAGCAGACCACCGGGGCTCATCTACGAGCAGTACTTC. It is translated as CASRPPGLIYEQYF. The J gene is TRBJ2-7, the V gene TRBV28; D assignment may be TRBD1 or TRBD2 (5 bases each). Trimming removed 6 bases from V and 3 bases from J, with 15 bases in between. Germline CDR1 is MDHEN and CDR2 is SYDVKM. This CDR3 has 14 residues.

The chain is built from TRBV6-1 and TRBJ1-6, with D possibly TRBD1 on 5 matching bases. Per the germline V gene, CDR1 is MNHNS and CDR2 is SASEGT. Trimming stripped 0 bases from V and 6 bases from J, with 9 bases between. The CDR3 consists of 15 residues. The CDR3 here is CASSEANGGNSPLHF. The DNA of the CDR3 is TGTGCCAGCAGTGAAGCAAACGGGGGTAATTCACCCCTCCACTTT.

Comment on this clone: The same CDR3 arises from other DNA sequences in this sample as well. V usage is TRBV18 and J usage is TRBJ1-5; 8 bases map to TRBD1. Trimming at V came to 1 base and at J to 2 bases, leaving 1 base not matched to a gene. This CDR3 is 15 amino acids long. Germline CDR1 is KGHSH and CDR2 is LQKENI. The CDR3 loop is CASSPLQGGNQPQHF. CDR3 sequence (DNA): TGTGCCAGCTCACCACTACAGGGGGGCAATCAGCCCCAGCATTTT.

The J gene is TRBJ1-1, the V gene TRBV7-3; D unresolved. This CDR3 spans 14 amino acids. Germline V gene sequence: CDR1 SGHTA, CDR2 FQGTGA. Between the trimmed V and J ends, which lost 1 base and 1 base, there was a span of 7 bases. The CDR3: CASSLRPRNTEAFF. The CDR3, as DNA: TGTGCCAGCAGCTTAAGACCGAGGAACACTGAAGCTTTCTTT.

This clone was seen once. The rearrangement joins TRBV7-2 to TRBJ2-7, with 8 bases aligning to TRBD2. Per germline, CDR1 SGHTA and CDR2 FQGNSA. The J segment lost 5 bases and the V segment lost 1 base, leaving 13 bases of the junction unmatched. The CDR3 length is 17 residues. CDR3 nucleotides: TGTGCCAGCAGCTTAGATGGGGTAGCGGGACGGAGGAACGAGCAGTACTTC. Amino acids: CASSLDGVAGRRNEQYF.

J is TRBJ2-5 and V is TRBV7-2; the D call may be TRBD1 or TRBD2 (5 bases each). The CDR3 consists of 16 residues. Germline CDR1 is SGHTA and CDR2 is FQGNSA. The V and J ends lost 5 bases and 1 base respectively, with 17 bases between them. The CDR3 DNA is TGTGCCAGCAGCGTCGGGTCGGGGCTGGTCCAAGAGACCCAGTACTTC. It specifies CASSVGSGLVQETQYF.

Turning to this clone: This sample includes further DNA sequences coding for the same CDR3. The chain links TRBV18 to TRBJ1-3; tentatively, D is TRBD1 (5 bases). Trimming removed 6 bases from V and 2 bases from J, with 14 bases in between. Per the germline V gene, CDR1 is KGHSH and CDR2 is LQKENI. The CDR3 has 15 residues. For the CDR3, the DNA is TGTGCCAGCTCGCCTACCGGGACGGCTGGAAACACCATATATTTT. It yields the protein CASSPTGTAGNTIYF.

This chain links TRBV19 with TRBJ1-4; no clear D gene. Germline CDR1 reads LNHDA; CDR2 reads SQIVND (reference sequence). The CDR3 consists of 15 residues. Trimming stripped 5 bases from V and 8 bases from J, with 18 bases between. The CDR3 spells CASSPSLPRGEKLFF. In nucleotides, the CDR3 is TGTGCCAGTAGTCCCTCCCTCCCACGCGGAGAAAAACTGTTTTTT. The variable domain in full, completed from reference TRBV19 and TRBJ1-4, reads DGGITQSPKYLFRKEGQNVTLSCEQNLNHDAMYWYRQDPGQGLRLIYYSQIVNDFQKGDIAEGYSVSREKKESFPLTVTSAQKNPTAFYLCASSPSLPRGEKLFFGSGTQLSVL.

The rearrangement uses TRBV7-9 and TRBJ2-1, with D maybe TRBD1 (5 bases). Germline CDR1 reads SEHNR; CDR2 reads FQNEAQ (reference sequence). Trimming left V 3 bases short and J 12 bases short, with 15 bases between. The CDR3 spans 13 residues. This chain's CDR3 is CASSFGADLGQFF. The CDR3 DNA follows: TGTGCCAGCAGCTTTGGGGCGGACCTGGGGCAGTTCTTC. The variable domain in full, completed from reference TRBV7-9 and TRBJ2-1, reads DTGVSQNPRHKITKRGQNVTFRCDPISEHNRLYWYRQTLGQGPEFLTYFQNEAQLEKSRLLSDRFSAERPKGSFSTLEIQRTEQGDSAMYLCASSFGADLGQFFGPGTRLTVL.

The gene calls are TRBV7-6 and TRBJ1-1; D uncertain. In germline, CDR1 is SGHVS, CDR2 FNYEAQ. The CDR3 is made up of 14 amino acids. Trimming cost V 2 bases and J 0 bases, with 7 bases left between them. The CDR3 is CASSLRELNTEAFF. In DNA, the CDR3 is TGTGCCAGCAGCTTAAGGGAGTTGAACACTGAAGCTTTCTTT.

The chain uses TRBV11-3 and TRBJ2-3; the match to TRBD2 covers 10 bases. V lost 3 bases, J lost 1 base, and 4 bases stayed unmatched. The length of the CDR3 is 16 residues. Germline V lookup: CDR1 SGHNT, CDR2 YENEEA. CDR3 residues: CASSFSGTSGTDTQYF. CDR3 nucleotides: TGTGCCAGCAGCTTCTCCGGGACTAGCGGCACAGATACGCAGTATTTT.

The gene calls are TRBV29-1 and TRBJ2-3; 9 nucleotides line up with TRBD2. The junction had 0 bases not matched to a gene; V was cut back by 1 base and J by 1 base. Germline CDR1 reads SQVTM; CDR2 reads ANQGSEA. The CDR3 runs to 14 residues. CDR3 nucleotide sequence: TGCAGCGTTGAAGCTAGCGGGGGCACAGATACGCAGTATTTT. It encodes CSVEASGGTDTQYF.

J is TRBJ2-5 and V is TRBV7-9, with 7 positions matching TRBD2. V was pared by 4 bases and J by 5 bases, with 7 bases of the junction left unmatched. There are 14 residues in the CDR3. Germline CDR1 is SEHNR and CDR2 is FQNEAQ (reference sequence). CDR3 nucleotide sequence: TGTGCCAGCAGCTCCTTGACTAGCTGGGAGACCCAGTACTTC. It specifies CASSSLTSWETQYF.

V is TRBV18 and J is TRBJ2-7; D is undetermined. The CDR3 runs 13 residues. Trimming left V 2 bases short and J 3 bases short, with 8 bases between. The germline V gene encodes CDR1 KGHSH and CDR2 LQKENI. CDR3 sequence (DNA): TGTGCCAGCTCACCAGCTGGAGACTACGAGCAGTACTTC. Translated, it gives CASSPAGDYEQYF.

This chain links TRBV6-6 with TRBJ2-7; D is tentatively TRBD1 or TRBD2 (5 bases each). Germline assignment: CDR1 MNHNY and CDR2 SVGAGI (reference sequence). CDR3 length: 14 amino acids. V was pared by 7 bases and J by 3 bases, with 16 bases between. Here the CDR3 DNA reads TGTGCCAGCACCTGGGGCCCGGGGTACTACGAGCAGTACTTC. Protein product: CASTWGPGYYEQYF.

Remarks on this clone: Different DNA sequences within this sample yield the same CDR3. This chain links TRBV28 with TRBJ1-2; 7 nucleotides align to TRBD1. CDR3 length: 13 amino acids. Losses at the gene ends were 6 bases for V and 2 bases for J; bases not matched to a gene: 3. Germline V lookup: CDR1 MDHEN, CDR2 SYDVKM. Here the CDR3 reads CASRDRDNYGYTF. In DNA, the CDR3 is TGTGCCAGCAGAGACAGGGACAACTATGGCTACACCTTC.

J is TRBJ1-2 and V is TRBV6-4; perhaps TRBD1 as D (5 bases). Between the trimmed V and J ends, which lost 8 bases and 8 bases, there was a span of 21 bases. The CDR3 has 14 amino acids. Looked up from germline, CDR1 is MRHNA and CDR2 is SNTAGT. CDR3 bases: TGTGCCAGCCGGTCTGGAGGGGCATTCGACGGCTACACCTTC. This encodes CASRSGGAFDGYTF.

J is TRBJ1-2 and V is TRBV5-1; 7 bases fit TRBD1. The CDR3 length is 14 residues. Trimming at V came to 7 bases and at J to 5 bases, leaving 11 bases not matched to a gene. Germline CDR1 and CDR2: SGHRS and YFSETQ. DNA of the CDR3: TGCGCCAGCCAGGACAGGCCCGGTGCTTATGGCTACACCTTC. It yields the protein CASQDRPGAYGYTF. The complete variable domain, with remaining parts taken from reference TRBV5-1 and TRBJ1-2, reads KAGVTQTPRYLIKTRGQQVTLSCSPISGHRSVSWYQQTPGQGLQFLFEYFSETQRNKGNFPGRFSGRQFSNSRSEMNVSTLELGDSALYLCASQDRPGAYGYTFGSGTRLTVV.

This chain uses TRBV28 with TRBJ1-5, with D perhaps TRBD1 (6 bases). The CDR3 has 15 amino acids. V lost 7 bases to trimming and J lost 2 bases, with 15 bases between them. Germline CDR1 and CDR2: MDHEN and SYDVKM. The CDR3 coding sequence is TGTGCCAGCATCCCCCGACAGGTTCGCAATCAGCCCCAGCATTTT. It is translated as CASIPRQVRNQPQHF.